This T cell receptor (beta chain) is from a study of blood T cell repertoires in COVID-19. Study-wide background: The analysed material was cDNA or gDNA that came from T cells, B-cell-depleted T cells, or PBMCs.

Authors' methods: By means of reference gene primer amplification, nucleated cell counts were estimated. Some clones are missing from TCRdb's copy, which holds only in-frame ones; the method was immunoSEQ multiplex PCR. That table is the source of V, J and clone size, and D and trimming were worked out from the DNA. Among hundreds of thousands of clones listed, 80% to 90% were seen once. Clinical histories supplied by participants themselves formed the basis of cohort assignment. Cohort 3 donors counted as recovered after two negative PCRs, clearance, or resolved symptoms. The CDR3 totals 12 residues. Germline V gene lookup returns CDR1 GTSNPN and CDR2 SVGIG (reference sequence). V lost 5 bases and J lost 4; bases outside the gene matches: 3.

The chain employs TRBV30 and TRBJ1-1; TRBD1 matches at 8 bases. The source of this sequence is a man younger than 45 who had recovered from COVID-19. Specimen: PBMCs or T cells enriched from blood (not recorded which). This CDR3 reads CAWGQGFTEAFF. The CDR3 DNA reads TGTGCCTGGGGACAGGGATTCACTGAAGCTTTCTTT.